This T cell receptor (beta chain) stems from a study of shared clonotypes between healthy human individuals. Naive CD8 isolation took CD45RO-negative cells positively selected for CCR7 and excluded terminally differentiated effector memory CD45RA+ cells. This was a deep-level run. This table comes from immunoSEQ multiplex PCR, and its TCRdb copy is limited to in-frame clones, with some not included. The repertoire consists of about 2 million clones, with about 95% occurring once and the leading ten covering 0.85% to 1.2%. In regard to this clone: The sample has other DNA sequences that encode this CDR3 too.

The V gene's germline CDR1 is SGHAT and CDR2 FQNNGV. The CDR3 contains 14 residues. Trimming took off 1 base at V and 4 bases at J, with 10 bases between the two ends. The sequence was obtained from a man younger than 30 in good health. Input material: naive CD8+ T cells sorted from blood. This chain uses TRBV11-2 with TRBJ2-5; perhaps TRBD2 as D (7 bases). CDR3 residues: CASSLVGGPETQYF. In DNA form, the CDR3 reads TGTGCCAGCAGCTTAGTCGGGGGGCCAGAGACCCAGTACTTC.